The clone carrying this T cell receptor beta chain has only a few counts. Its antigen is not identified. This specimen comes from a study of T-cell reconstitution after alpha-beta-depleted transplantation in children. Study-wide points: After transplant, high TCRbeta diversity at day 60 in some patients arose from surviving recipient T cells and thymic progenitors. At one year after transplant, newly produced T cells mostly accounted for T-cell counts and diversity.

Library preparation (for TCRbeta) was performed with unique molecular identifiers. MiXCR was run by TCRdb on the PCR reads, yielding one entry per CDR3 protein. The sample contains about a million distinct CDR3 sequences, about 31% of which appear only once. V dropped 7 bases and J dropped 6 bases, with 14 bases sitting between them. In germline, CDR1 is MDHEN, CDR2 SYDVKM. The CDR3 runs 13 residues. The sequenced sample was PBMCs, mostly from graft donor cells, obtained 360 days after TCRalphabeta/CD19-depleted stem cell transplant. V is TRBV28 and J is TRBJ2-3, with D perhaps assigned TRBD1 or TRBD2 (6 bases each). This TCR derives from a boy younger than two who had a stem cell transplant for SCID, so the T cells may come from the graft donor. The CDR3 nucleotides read TGTGCCAGCATGTTGCCGGGGGCGGATACGCAGTATTTT. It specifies CASMLPGADTQYF.